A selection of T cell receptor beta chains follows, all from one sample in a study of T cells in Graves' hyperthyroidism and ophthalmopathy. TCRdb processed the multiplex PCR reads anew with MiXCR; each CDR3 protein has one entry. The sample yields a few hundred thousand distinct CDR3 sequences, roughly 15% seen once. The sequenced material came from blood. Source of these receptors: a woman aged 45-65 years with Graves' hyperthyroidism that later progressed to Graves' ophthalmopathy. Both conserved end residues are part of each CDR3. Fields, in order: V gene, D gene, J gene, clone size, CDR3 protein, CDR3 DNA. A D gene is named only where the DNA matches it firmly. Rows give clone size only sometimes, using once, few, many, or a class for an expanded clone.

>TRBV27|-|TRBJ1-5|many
CASSLIGNQPQHF
TGTGCCAGCAGTTTAATTGGCAATCAGCCCCAGCATTTT
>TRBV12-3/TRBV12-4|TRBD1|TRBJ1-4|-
CASSLSGGRGGKLFF
TGTGCCAGCAGTTTGTCAGGGGGCCGGGGGGGAAAACTGTTTTTT
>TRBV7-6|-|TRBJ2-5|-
CASSWSHQETQYF
TGTGCCAGCAGCTGGAGCCATCAAGAGACCCAGTACTTC
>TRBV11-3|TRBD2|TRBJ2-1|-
CASSSRAGARYEQFF
TGTGCCAGCAGCTCTCGGGCGGGAGCGAGATATGAGCAGTTCTTC
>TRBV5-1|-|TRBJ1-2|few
CASSIQGTLYGYTF
TGCGCCAGCAGCATTCAGGGGACCCTCTATGGCTACACCTTC
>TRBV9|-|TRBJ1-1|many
CASSVVTPNTEAFF
TGTGCCAGCAGCGTAGTGACACCGAACACTGAAGCTTTCTTT
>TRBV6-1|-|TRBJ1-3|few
CASSDYTGRGDTIYF
TGTGCCAGCAGTGATTACACAGGGAGGGGAGACACCATATATTTT
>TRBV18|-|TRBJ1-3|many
CASSPMDGLSGNTIYF
TGTGCCAGCTCACCTATGGACGGCCTCTCTGGAAACACCATATATTTT
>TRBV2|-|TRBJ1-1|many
CASSDRAGTEAFF
TGTGCCAGCAGTGACAGGGCGGGCACTGAAGCTTTCTTT
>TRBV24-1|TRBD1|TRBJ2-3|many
CAVQRWDSRTDTQYF
TGTGCCGTCCAGAGGTGGGACAGTCGTACAGATACGCAGTATTTT
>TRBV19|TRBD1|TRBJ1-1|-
CASSPGQGARAFF
TGTGCCAGTAGTCCGGGACAGGGGGCTCGGGCTTTCTTT
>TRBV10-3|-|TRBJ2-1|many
CAISESNNEQFF
TGTGCCATCAGTGAGTCTAACAATGAGCAGTTCTTC
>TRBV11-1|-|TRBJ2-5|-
CASSLGRRPPETQYF
TGTGCCAGCAGCTTAGGCCGGAGGCCCCCAGAGACCCAGTACTTC
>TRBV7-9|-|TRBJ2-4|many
CASSLVQGEAKNIQYF
TGTGCCAGCAGCTTAGTCCAAGGGGAGGCCAAAAACATTCAGTACTTC
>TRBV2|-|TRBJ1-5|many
CASRPGLNNQPQHF
TGTGCCAGCAGGCCTGGACTGAATAATCAGCCCCAGCATTTT
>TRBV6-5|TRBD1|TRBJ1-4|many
CASSYDRDRATKLFF
TGTGCCAGCAGTTACGACCGGGACAGGGCGACAAAACTGTTTTTT
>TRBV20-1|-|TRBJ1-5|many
CSASRAGDKPQHF
TGCAGTGCTAGTAGGGCAGGGGATAAGCCCCAGCATTTT
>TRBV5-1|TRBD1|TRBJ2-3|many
CASSLDRVTDTQYF
TGCGCCAGCAGCCTAGACAGGGTTACAGATACGCAGTATTTT
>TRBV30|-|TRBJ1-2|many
CAWTPDSLYGYTF
TGTGCCTGGACCCCGGACAGTCTCTATGGCTACACCTTC
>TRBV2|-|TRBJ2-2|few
CASMMGFSGELFF
TGTGCCAGCATGATGGGGTTTTCCGGGGAGCTGTTTTTT
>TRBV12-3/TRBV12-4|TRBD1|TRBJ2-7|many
CASSLVVDRGPEYF
TGTGCCAGCAGTTTAGTCGTGGACAGGGGGCCGGAGTACTTC
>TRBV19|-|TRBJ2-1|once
CASGTGSSYNEQFF
TGTGCCAGCGGGACGGGTAGCTCCTACAATGAGCAGTTCTTC
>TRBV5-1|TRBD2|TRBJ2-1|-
CASSLGTTANNEQFF
TGCGCCAGCAGCTTAGGGACTACTGCAAACAATGAGCAGTTCTTC
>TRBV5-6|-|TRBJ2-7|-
CASRKLREQYF
TGTGCCAGCAGAAAGTTGAGGGAGCAGTACTTC
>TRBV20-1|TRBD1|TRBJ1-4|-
CSARDTGQYNEKLFF
TGCAGTGCTAGAGATACGGGACAGTATAATGAAAAACTGTTTTTT
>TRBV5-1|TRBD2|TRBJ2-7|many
CASRRLAGTYEQYF
TGCGCCAGCCGGAGACTAGCGGGGACCTACGAGCAGTACTTC
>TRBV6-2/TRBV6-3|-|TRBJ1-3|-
CASSYPVGPGDTIYF
TGTGCCAGCAGTTATCCTGTGGGGCCTGGAGACACCATATATTTT
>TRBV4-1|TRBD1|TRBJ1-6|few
CASSLRGTGSSPLHF
TGCGCCAGCAGCCTGCGGGGGACAGGGAGCTCACCCCTCCACTTT
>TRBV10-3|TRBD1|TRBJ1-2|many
CAISEVGQGIGYGYTF
TGTGCCATCAGTGAGGTTGGACAGGGGATCGGCTATGGCTACACCTTC
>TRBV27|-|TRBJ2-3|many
CASSFNGLDTQYF
TGTGCCAGCAGTTTCAACGGGTTGGATACGCAGTATTTT
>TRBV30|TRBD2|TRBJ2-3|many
CAWSVGTRRNTQYF
TGTGCCTGGAGTGTAGGGACTAGACGGAACACGCAGTATTTT
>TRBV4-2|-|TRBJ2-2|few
CASSRADLNTGELFF
TGTGCCAGCAGCCGCGCCGACTTGAACACCGGGGAGCTGTTTTTT
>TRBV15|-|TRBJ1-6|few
CATSRNRVYNTSPLHF
TGTGCCACCAGCCGAAACAGGGTATACAATACTTCACCCCTCCACTTT
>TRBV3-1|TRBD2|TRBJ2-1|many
CASTSNGLAGVEQFF
TGTGCCAGCACCTCGAATGGACTAGCGGGTGTTGAGCAGTTCTTC
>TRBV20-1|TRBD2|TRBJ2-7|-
CSASPLGAGGPIIYEQYF
TGCAGTGCTAGCCCTCTAGGAGCGGGAGGGCCAATAATCTACGAGCAGTACTTC
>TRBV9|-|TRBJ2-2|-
CASSGTGPNTGELFF
TGTGCCAGCAGCGGTACGGGTCCGAACACCGGGGAGCTGTTTTTT
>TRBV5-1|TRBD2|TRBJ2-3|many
CASSLEASGRAPDTQYF
TGCGCCAGCAGCTTGGAGGCTAGCGGGAGGGCCCCAGATACGCAGTATTTT
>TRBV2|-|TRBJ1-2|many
CASRVHLYGYTF
TGTGCCAGCAGGGTCCACCTTTATGGCTACACCTTC
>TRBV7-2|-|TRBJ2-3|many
CASSLAPFPRDTQYF
TGTGCCAGCAGCTTAGCTCCCTTCCCTAGAGATACGCAGTATTTT
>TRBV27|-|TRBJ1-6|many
CASSQTRDSPLHF
TGTGCCAGCAGTCAAACACGGGATTCACCCCTCCACTTT